This paragraph reports one TCR beta chain. Measured with immunoSEQ multiplex PCR; TCRdb has only the in-frame clones, and not every one. The sample carries approximately 94,000 clones, approximately 89% recorded once. Germline-derived CDR1 and CDR2 are SNHLY and FYNNEI. V dropped 6 bases and J dropped 5 bases, with 22 bases sitting between them. This CDR3 contains 16 residues. These data come from a study of blood T cell repertoires in COVID-19. This chain uses TRBV2 with TRBJ2-5; maybe TRBD1 (5 bases). This clonotype originated in a man in his fifties with active COVID-19. Sequencing was performed on peripheral blood. This chain's CDR3 is CASRSGSSGWAETQYF. CDR3 nucleotide sequence: TGTGCCAGCAGGTCAGGGTCTTCGGGTTGGGCGGAGACCCAGTACTTC.